This TCR beta chain was captured by sequencing in a study of identical twins. This clonotype was recorded once. Trimming pared 3 bases from V and 4 bases from J, leaving 18 bases between. Germline-derived CDR1 and CDR2 are KGHSH and LQKENI. This CDR3 region has 17 residues. TCRdb ran MiXCR on the 5' RACE reads and lists one entry per CDR3 protein. The repertoire has under 1 million distinct CDR3 sequences, about 12% of them found once; the top ten carry under 2%. These data also featured in a second study, about yellow fever vaccine responses in identical twins.

The chain is built from TRBV18 and TRBJ1-4; D remains ambiguous. This sequence originates from a woman aged 18-29 years in good health. The source material was PBMCs. The CDR3 nucleotides read TGTGCCAGCTCACCGGATTCGGTCAGGAATCGTAATGAAAAACTGTTTTTT. Amino acid sequence: CASSPDSVRNRNEKLFF.